This T cell receptor beta chain is drawn from a study of CD8+ T cells in alopecia areata. Study observations and caveats: Scalp sequencing also captures normal skin's resident alphabeta T cells. Relative to mice, TCR sharing across patients was less clear, a difference possibly HLA-related. Lesional scalp, notably in alopecia totalis/universalis, had clonality above that of normal scalp.

As for this clone: Its antigen is unidentified.

Sorting of PBMCs yielded the CD4+ and CD8+ T cells. J gave up 0 bases and V 0 bases, and 3 bases lay outside the gene matches. CDR1 and CDR2 (germline): SGDLS, YYNGEE. The CDR3 consists of 16 residues. Sequencing templates came from extracted RNA that was reverse transcribed into cDNA. Profiling relied on immunoSEQ multiplex PCR, and the TCRdb table lists in-frame clones only, not all of them. The data contain 90,000 to 150,000 clones, 55% to 80% of them seen just once; the ten biggest clones take up around 2.8%. Sequenced material: CD4+ T cells sorted from blood. The sequence came from a human donor in good health. The gene calls are TRBV9 and TRBJ2-1, with TRBD2 identical over 7 bases. The DNA for the CDR3 is TGTGCCAGCAGCGTAGCGGGCGGGGGCTCCTACAATGAGCAGTTCTTC. As protein: CASSVAGGGSYNEQFF.